The 22 T cell receptor beta chains below were found in one sample sequenced in a study of shared clonotypes between healthy human individuals. Some clones are missing from TCRdb's copy, which holds only in-frame ones; the method was immunoSEQ multiplex PCR. The sample yields over 1.5 million clones, approximately 98% seen once. Sample: naive CD4+ T cells sorted from blood. Subset here: CD45RA+ positively selected. These receptors originate from a man aged 25-45 years in good health.

This clone has a handful of counts. Other DNA variants within this sample encode the same CDR3. The chain links TRBV28 to TRBJ1-5; D gene ambiguous. CDR1 is MDHEN and CDR2 is SYDVKM in the germline V gene. CDR3 length: 11 residues. V was trimmed by 1 base and J by 6 bases, leaving 1 base between them. Here the CDR3 reads CASSLSQPQHF. The CDR3 bases are TGTGCCAGCAGTTTATCTCAGCCCCAGCATTTT.

The chain is built from TRBV4-1 and TRBJ1-3; no definite D call. The germline CDR1 and CDR2 sequences are MGHRA and YSYEKL. Trimming shortened V by 7 bases and J by 1 base, and 11 bases separated the two germline ends. CDR3 length equals 14 residues. The CDR3 here is CASKYILSGNTIYF. CDR3 DNA sequence: TGCGCCAGCAAATACATCCTTTCTGGAAACACCATATATTTT.

The chain carries TRBV13 and TRBJ1-5; no reliable D call. The CDR3 runs 15 residues. Trimming left V 5 bases short and J 9 bases short, with 20 bases between. Germline assignment: CDR1 PRHDT and CDR2 FYEKMQ (reference sequence). The CDR3 DNA is TGTGCCAGCAGCGTCCGGGTTCACGGTCAAGGGCCCCAGCATTTT. This translates into CASSVRVHGQGPQHF.

The rearrangement links TRBV15 to TRBJ2-1; the match to TRBD1 covers 9 bases. CDR3 length equals 16 residues. Per the germline V gene, CDR1 is LNHNV and CDR2 is YYDKDF (reference sequence). J was trimmed by 8 bases and V by 0 bases; bases with no gene match: 8. The CDR3 bases are TGTGCCACCAGCAGAGATCTGACAGGGGGGAGGTATGAGCAGTTCTTC. Its protein is CATSRDLTGGRYEQFF.

This chain connects TRBV7-9 to TRBJ1-1, with 7 bases identical to TRBD1. The J segment lost 7 bases and the V segment lost 2 bases, leaving 4 bases of the junction unmatched. The germline gives CDR1 SEHNR, CDR2 FQNEAQ (reference sequence). This CDR3 contains 13 residues. The CDR3 sequence is CASSLSTGIEAFF. The DNA for the CDR3 is TGTGCCAGCAGCTTATCGACAGGGATTGAAGCTTTCTTT.

The chain couples TRBV6-4 to TRBJ1-2; no firm D call. V gave up 0 bases and J gave up 1 base, with 6 bases separating them. Germline lookup yields CDR1 MRHNA and CDR2 SNTAGT. The CDR3 runs to 14 residues. CDR3 amino acids: CASSDSGSNYGYTF. CDR3 DNA: TGTGCCAGCAGTGACTCGGGAAGTAACTATGGCTACACCTTC.

The chain employs TRBV10-2 and TRBJ2-1, with a tentative D call TRBD2 (6 bases). Germline CDR1 reads WSHSY; CDR2 reads SAAADI. The CDR3 totals 16 residues. Trimming shortened V by 2 bases and J by 2 bases, and 13 bases separated the two germline ends. DNA for the CDR3: TGCGCCAGCAGTGAGCGGGAGAACTCAGCCTACAATGAGCAGTTCTTC. Its protein product is CASSERENSAYNEQFF.

The rearrangement joins TRBV6-5 to TRBJ2-3; 11 bases align to TRBD2. The CDR3 is 15 amino acids. V shed 6 bases, J shed 3 bases, and the junction held 5 bases outside the gene matches. Germline lookup yields CDR1 MNHEY and CDR2 SVGAGI. The CDR3 protein is CASRLAGVRTDTQYF. The CDR3 coding sequence is TGTGCCAGCAGACTAGCGGGAGTTAGGACAGATACGCAGTATTTT.

The chain joins TRBV4-1 to TRBJ2-2; 14 nucleotides match TRBD2. V lost 4 bases to trimming and J lost 5 bases; unmatched junction nucleotides: 9. Per the germline V gene, CDR1 is MGHRA and CDR2 is YSYEKL. The CDR3 is 18 residues long. This chain's CDR3 is CASSLEIRLAGGTGELFF. CDR3 DNA sequence: TGCGCCAGCAGCCTCGAAATCCGACTAGCGGGAGGGACCGGGGAGCTGTTTTTT.

This chain links TRBV5-1 with TRBJ2-3, with unresolved D. Germline V gene lookup returns CDR1 SGHRS and CDR2 YFSETQ. CDR3 length: 13 amino acids. The V end was cut by 7 bases, the J end by 1 base, with 10 bases between. The CDR3 region is CASLGSGTDTQYF. DNA for the CDR3: TGCGCCAGCCTCGGGTCAGGCACAGATACGCAGTATTTT.

The gene calls are TRBV28 and TRBJ2-4, with 7 bases fitting TRBD1. V was pared by 5 bases and J by 5 bases, with 9 bases of the junction left unmatched. This CDR3 has 15 amino acids. CDR1 and CDR2 (germline): MDHEN, SYDVKM. CDR3 sequence: CASSSWTGLENIQYF. For the CDR3, the DNA is TGTGCCAGCAGTAGTTGGACAGGTTTGGAAAACATTCAGTACTTC.

As for this clone: Compared with germline, one end of the junction differs, possibly owing to a read error. The chain uses TRBV10-3 and TRBJ2-2, with D perhaps TRBD2 (5 bases). The CDR3 is 14 amino acids. Germline CDR1 reads ENHRY; CDR2 reads SYGVKD. The CDR3 is CASSREGIAGELFF. The DNA for the CDR3 is TGTGCCAGCAGTCGGGAAGGGATCGCCGGGGAGCTGTTTTTT.

This chain uses TRBV30 with TRBJ2-6; 8 positions agree with TRBD2. V was clipped by 5 bases and J by 0 bases; unmatched bases: 12. The germline V gene encodes CDR1 GTSNPN and CDR2 SVGIG (reference sequence). The CDR3 extends over 18 amino acids. The CDR3 DNA is TGTGCCTGGGGGGCCCTTGGCGGGAGGCCCTCTGGGGCCAACGTCCTGACTTTC. It is translated as CAWGALGGRPSGANVLTF.

The chain combines TRBV10-2 with TRBJ2-1; 7 nucleotides agree with TRBD2. Germline loops: CDR1 WSHSY, CDR2 SAAADI. J was trimmed by 7 bases and V by 1 base; bases with no gene match: 13. The CDR3 covers 17 residues. The CDR3 region has the DNA TGCGCCAGCAGTGAGTTGAATAGTGGGAGGCGGGGGAATGAGCAGTTCTTC. Its protein product is CASSELNSGRRGNEQFF.

A single count supports this clone. The rearrangement joins TRBV6-5 to TRBJ2-7; 8 bases match TRBD2. The CDR3 length is 15 residues. CDR1 is MNHEY and CDR2 is SVGAGI in the germline V gene. V lost 6 bases to trimming and J lost 2 bases; unmatched junction nucleotides: 9. CDR3 sequence: CASSTTPGGPYEQYF. DNA for the CDR3: TGTGCCAGCAGCACCACACCGGGAGGGCCCTACGAGCAGTACTTC.

The chain is built from TRBV9 and TRBJ2-7, with TRBD1 as a possible D gene (6 bases). Trimming stripped 3 bases from V and 3 bases from J, with 16 bases between. CDR3 length: 15 residues. Germline loops: CDR1 SGDLS, CDR2 YYNGEE. The CDR3 DNA reads as TGTGCCAGCAGCGCCACAGGGTCCCTAAGCTACGAGCAGTACTTC. It encodes CASSATGSLSYEQYF.

The V and J genes are TRBV28 and TRBJ2-3; either TRBD1 or TRBD2 may fit D (5 bases each). The germline V and J ends were trimmed by 9 bases and 5 bases, with 21 bases remaining between them. CDR3 size: 15 residues. Germline-derived CDR1 and CDR2 are MDHEN and SYDVKM. The CDR3 protein is CASIHRGRDGDTQYF. CDR3 nucleotides: TGTGCCAGTATTCATCGTGGCAGGGACGGAGATACGCAGTATTTT.

The rearrangement joins TRBV30 to TRBJ1-2, with a possible D match to TRBD1 (5 bases). Trimming took off 0 bases at V and 8 bases at J, with 16 bases between the two ends. The V gene's germline CDR1 is GTSNPN and CDR2 SVGIG (reference sequence). CDR3 size: 14 residues. CDR3 loop: CAWSVRLGVWGYTF. Here the CDR3 DNA reads TGTGCCTGGAGTGTACGACTGGGGGTCTGGGGCTACACCTTC.

The gene calls are TRBV5-1 and TRBJ2-2; perhaps TRBD1 as D (6 bases). Trimming left V 2 bases short and J 2 bases short, with 10 bases between. This CDR3 has 15 residues. In germline, CDR1 is SGHRS, CDR2 YFSETQ. The CDR3 loop reads CASSFFRGNTGELFF. CDR3 nucleotide sequence: TGCGCCAGCAGCTTTTTCAGGGGAAACACCGGGGAGCTGTTTTTT. Full variable domain (rest looked up from reference TRBV5-1 and TRBJ2-2): KAGVTQTPRYLIKTRGQQVTLSCSPISGHRSVSWYQQTPGQGLQFLFEYFSETQRNKGNFPGRFSGRQFSNSRSEMNVSTLELGDSALYLCASSFFRGNTGELFFGEGSRLTVL.

This chain connects TRBV5-1 to TRBJ1-5; TRBD1 is a possible D gene (6 bases). The germline CDR1 and CDR2 sequences are SGHRS and YFSETQ. The CDR3 has 14 amino acids. V lost 0 bases to trimming and J lost 9 bases, with 13 bases between them. The CDR3 loop is CASSLAPTGLPQHF. The CDR3 bases are TGCGCCAGCAGCTTGGCCCCTACAGGGCTGCCCCAGCATTTT.

This chain joins TRBV6-5 and TRBJ1-3; the D is unclear. Germline assignment: CDR1 MNHEY and CDR2 SVGAGI. Deletions cut 5 bases from V and 4 bases from J, with 9 bases between. CDR3 length equals 13 residues. This chain's CDR3 is CASSTPWGNTIYF. DNA of the CDR3: TGTGCCAGCAGTACCCCCTGGGGAAACACCATATATTTT.

The rearrangement joins TRBV18 to TRBJ1-3; 11 positions agree with TRBD1. Germline assignment: CDR1 KGHSH and CDR2 LQKENI. The length of the CDR3 is 19 residues. V lost 5 bases to trimming and J lost 0 bases; unmatched junction nucleotides: 12. The CDR3 loop is CASSSSWTGGTYSGNTIYF. The CDR3 DNA is TGTGCCAGCTCATCTTCCTGGACAGGGGGCACTTACTCTGGAAACACCATATATTTT.